The 25 T cell receptor beta chains in this list originate from one sample, sequenced in a study of blood T cell repertoires in COVID-19. Only in-frame clones appear in the TCRdb table, and some are missing; sequencing was by immunoSEQ multiplex PCR. The sample has hundreds of thousands of clones; around four fifths are singletons. Sequenced material: peripheral blood. Receptor source: a man aged 30-40 years with active or convalescent COVID-19.

The chain is built from TRBV7-3 and TRBJ2-2; 13 nucleotides match TRBD2. V shed 2 bases and J 6 bases; nucleotides not matched to a gene: 3. This CDR3 has 16 amino acids. Germline CDR1 SGHTA, CDR2 FQGTGA. CDR3 bases: TGTGCCAGCAGCTTACGAGGGACTAGCGGGGCCGGGGAGCTGTTTTTT. This encodes CASSLRGTSGAGELFF.

The chain has TRBV5-6 and TRBJ1-1; D possibly corresponds to TRBD1 (6 bases). CDR3 length: 15 amino acids. Germline V CDR1 and CDR2: SGHDT, YYEEEE. The germline V and J ends were trimmed by 2 bases and 0 bases, with 11 bases remaining between them. The CDR3 sequence is CASSLMDRVNTEAFF. The CDR3 nucleotides read TGTGCCAGCAGCTTAATGGACAGAGTGAACACTGAAGCTTTCTTT.

The chain couples TRBV28 to TRBJ1-2; tentatively, D is TRBD1 (6 bases). Germline V gene lookup returns CDR1 MDHEN and CDR2 SYDVKM. The length of the CDR3 is 12 residues. V lost 5 bases to trimming and J lost 4 bases, with 8 bases between them. The CDR3 sequence is CASSRTAYGYTF. CDR3 coding DNA: TGTGCCAGCAGTAGGACAGCCTATGGCTACACCTTC.

V usage is TRBV7-2 and J usage is TRBJ1-4; D unclear. Between the trimmed V and J ends, which lost 6 bases and 2 bases, there was a span of 13 bases. This CDR3 spans 15 amino acids. Germline CDR1 is SGHTA and CDR2 is FQGNSA. The CDR3: CASSGRGSTNEKLFF. The CDR3 DNA sequence: TGTGCCAGCAGTGGTCGGGGATCGACTAATGAAAAACTGTTTTTT.

The chain uses TRBV7-6 and TRBJ2-7, with D perhaps matching TRBD1 (5 bases). The CDR3 totals 13 residues. The V gene's germline CDR1 is SGHVS and CDR2 FNYEAQ. Trimming stripped 0 bases from V and 3 bases from J, with 6 bases between. Here the CDR3 DNA reads TGTGCCAGCAGCTTAGCGCAGGGCTACGAGCAGTACTTC. This codes for CASSLAQGYEQYF.

The chain uses TRBV3-1 (or the pseudogene TRBV3-2) and TRBJ1-1; 8 bases line up with TRBD1. This CDR3 comprises 15 residues. Germline assignment: CDR1 LGHDT and CDR2 YNNKEL (reference sequence). J gave up 4 bases and V 4 bases, and 8 bases lay outside the gene matches. The CDR3 reads CASSLTGGGGTEAFF. CDR3 DNA sequence: TGTGCCAGCAGCCTTACAGGGGGAGGTGGCACTGAAGCTTTCTTT.

The CDR3, as DNA: TGCAGCGTTGCCTATGGGGCCAACGTCCTGACTTTC. This encodes CSVAYGANVLTF. The chain recombines TRBV29-1 with TRBJ2-6; D not resolved. The CDR3 contains 12 residues. V was trimmed by 4 bases and J by 3 bases, leaving 4 bases between them. Germline-derived CDR1 and CDR2 are SQVTM and ANQGSEA.

This sequence joins TRBV7-9 and TRBJ2-7; 11 bases fit TRBD1. CDR1 SEHNR and CDR2 FQNEAQ come from the germline V gene (reference sequence). J lost 3 bases, V lost 4 bases, and 5 bases had no gene match. The CDR3 totals 15 residues. Written as DNA, the CDR3 is TGTGCCAGCAGCTCCCGGGACAGGGGGGTCTACGAGCAGTACTTC. It specifies CASSSRDRGVYEQYF.

The V call is TRBV6-2 or TRBV6-3, the J call TRBJ2-2; perhaps TRBD1 as D (6 bases). The germline V gene encodes CDR1 MNHEY and CDR2 SVGEGT. V was clipped by 3 bases and J by 6 bases, with 11 bases between them. CDR3 size: 14 residues. CDR3 DNA sequence: TGTGCCAGCAGTTATCAGGGGATCGCCGGGGAGCTGTTTTTT. Translating gives CASSYQGIAGELFF.

The rearrangement links TRBV29-1 to TRBJ2-3; a possible D gene is TRBD2 (5 bases). V dropped 2 bases and J dropped 0 bases, with 15 bases sitting between them. The CDR3 spans 16 residues. From germline, CDR1 is SQVTM and CDR2 ANQGSEA. This CDR3 is CSVETKRGSSTDTQYF. The CDR3, as DNA: TGCAGCGTTGAAACTAAACGGGGATCTAGCACAGATACGCAGTATTTT.

This chain connects TRBV19 to TRBJ2-7; 9 bases are shared with TRBD1. Per the germline V gene, CDR1 is LNHDA and CDR2 is SQIVND (reference sequence). V lost 3 bases and J lost 4; bases outside the gene matches: 7. The CDR3 extends over 15 amino acids. CDR3 sequence: CASSISGTGIYEQYF. In DNA, the CDR3 is TGTGCCAGTAGTATTTCGGGGACAGGGATTTACGAGCAGTACTTC.

CDR3 sequence (DNA): TGTGCCAGCAGTTATACAGTCTCTGGAAACACCATATATTTT. The encoded protein is CASSYTVSGNTIYF. V usage is TRBV6-5 and J usage is TRBJ1-3; D gene uncertain. This CDR3 comprises 14 residues. The germline CDR1 and CDR2 sequences are MNHEY and SVGAGI. The ends were cut back, 3 bases at V and 0 bases at J, with 6 bases in the middle.

The chain recombines TRBV7-9 with TRBJ2-2; 7 bases match TRBD2. The CDR3 contains 16 residues. Trimming at V came to 3 bases and at J to 1 base, leaving 5 bases not matched to a gene. Germline V gives CDR1 SEHNR, CDR2 FQNEAQ (reference sequence). This chain's CDR3 is CASSLPSGRNTGELFF. DNA of the CDR3: TGTGCCAGCAGCTTGCCTAGCGGACGGAACACCGGGGAGCTGTTTTTT.

The chain links TRBV5-5 to TRBJ2-3; D perhaps matches TRBD2 (5 bases). Germline V gene sequence: CDR1 SGHKS, CDR2 YYEKEE (reference sequence). This CDR3 region has 13 residues. V was pared by 6 bases and J by 4 bases, with 12 bases between. This CDR3 is CASIPEGSDTQYF. DNA of the CDR3: TGTGCCAGCATCCCTGAGGGATCAGATACGCAGTATTTT.

V and J are TRBV6-5 and TRBJ1-2; 8 nucleotides line up with TRBD1. This CDR3 is 13 amino acids long. The V gene's germline CDR1 is MNHEY and CDR2 SVGAGI. The V segment lost 7 bases and the J segment 4 bases; nucleotides outside the gene matches: 5. The CDR3 region is CASTRGQGYGYTF. CDR3 DNA sequence: TGTGCCAGCACCAGAGGACAGGGCTATGGCTACACCTTC.

The chain links TRBV5-1 to TRBJ2-5, with a weak D call TRBD1 (5 bases). CDR1 SGHRS and CDR2 YFSETQ come from the germline V gene. The ends were cut back, 0 bases at V and 4 bases at J, with 16 bases in the middle. This CDR3 comprises 16 residues. The CDR3 DNA sequence: TGCGCCAGCAGCTTGGGTCCTCGTGATAGGGGAGAGACCCAGTACTTC. Amino acid sequence: CASSLGPRDRGETQYF.

The chain has TRBV11-2 and TRBJ1-1; D is undetermined. The CDR3 is 14 amino acids. The germline V and J ends were trimmed by 3 bases and 0 bases, with 8 bases remaining between them. Germline V CDR1 and CDR2: SGHAT, FQNNGV. The CDR3 protein is CASSFSSVNTEAFF. DNA for the CDR3: TGTGCCAGCAGCTTTTCATCAGTGAACACTGAAGCTTTCTTT.

The sample holds one count of this clone. The V and J genes are TRBV18 and TRBJ2-2; D unresolved. V dropped 0 bases and J dropped 4 bases, with 12 bases sitting between them. Germline V gives CDR1 KGHSH, CDR2 LQKENI. The CDR3 spans 16 residues. The DNA of the CDR3 is TGTGCCAGCTCACCACCGTCCGCGCGTGGCACCGGGGAGCTGTTTTTT. The encoded protein is CASSPPSARGTGELFF.

The DNA of the CDR3 is TGTGCCAGCAGCTTAGGTTTCAGGGGGCAAAGAACCGGGGAGCTGTTTTTT. Residues: CASSLGFRGQRTGELFF. V gene TRBV7-2 combines with J gene TRBJ2-2; 8 bases map to TRBD1. CDR1 and CDR2 from the germline V gene are SGHTA and FQGNSA. Trimming took 1 base from V and 5 from J; bases not matched to a gene: 9. The CDR3 totals 17 residues.

The genes are TRBV3-1 (or the pseudogene TRBV3-2) and TRBJ1-4, with D possibly matching TRBD1 (5 bases). This CDR3 region has 15 residues. Trimming removed 4 bases at V and 4 bases at J, with 13 bases between. Germline V gene sequence: CDR1 LGHDT, CDR2 YNNKEL (reference sequence). The CDR3 DNA follows: TGTGCCAGCAGCCTCATCGGGGGGAATAATGAAAAACTGTTTTTT. Protein: CASSLIGGNNEKLFF.

The chain uses TRBV28 and TRBJ1-2; TRBD1 is a possible D gene (5 bases). The CDR3 totals 13 residues. Trimming left V 7 bases short and J 8 bases short, with 17 bases between. Germline V gives CDR1 MDHEN, CDR2 SYDVKM. The CDR3 sequence is CASTLLGGLGYTF. The CDR3 DNA is TGTGCCAGCACCTTATTGGGGGGTTTGGGCTACACCTTC.

V usage is TRBV2 and J usage is TRBJ2-6, with D uncertain. From germline, CDR1 is SNHLY and CDR2 FYNNEI. CDR3 length: 15 residues. V lost 3 bases and J 4 bases, leaving 10 bases between the germline ends. This CDR3 is CASSDPRLGANVLTF. The CDR3 DNA is TGTGCCAGCAGTGATCCTCGGTTGGGGGCCAACGTCCTGACTTTC.

The V and J genes are TRBV2 and TRBJ1-1; 9 nucleotides match TRBD1. Germline V gives CDR1 SNHLY, CDR2 FYNNEI. Unmatched junction bases numbered 4, after V lost 8 bases and J lost 3 bases. The CDR3 is made up of 13 amino acids. The CDR3 DNA reads TGTGCCAGCTCGGGACAGGGCTACACTGAAGCTTTCTTT. It is translated as CASSGQGYTEAFF.

The chain recombines TRBV4-2 with TRBJ2-1, with TRBD2 matching 8 bases. The CDR3 extends over 16 amino acids. V was clipped by 4 bases and J by 9 bases; unmatched bases: 14. Germline V gene data show CDR1 as LGHNA and CDR2 as YNFKEQ. The CDR3 DNA follows: TGTGCCAGCAGCCCTTTGAGGACTAGCATTTCTGGTGAGCAGTTCTTC. It specifies CASSPLRTSISGEQFF.

The chain uses TRBV13 and TRBJ2-2; weak D call: TRBD1 (6 bases). Deletions cut 5 bases from V and 6 bases from J, with 13 bases between. Germline V gene lookup returns CDR1 PRHDT and CDR2 FYEKMQ (reference sequence). The CDR3 spans 14 residues. The CDR3 region has the DNA TGTGCCAGCAGCCCTCGAGGGGGAGCCGGGGAGCTGTTTTTT. As protein: CASSPRGGAGELFF.